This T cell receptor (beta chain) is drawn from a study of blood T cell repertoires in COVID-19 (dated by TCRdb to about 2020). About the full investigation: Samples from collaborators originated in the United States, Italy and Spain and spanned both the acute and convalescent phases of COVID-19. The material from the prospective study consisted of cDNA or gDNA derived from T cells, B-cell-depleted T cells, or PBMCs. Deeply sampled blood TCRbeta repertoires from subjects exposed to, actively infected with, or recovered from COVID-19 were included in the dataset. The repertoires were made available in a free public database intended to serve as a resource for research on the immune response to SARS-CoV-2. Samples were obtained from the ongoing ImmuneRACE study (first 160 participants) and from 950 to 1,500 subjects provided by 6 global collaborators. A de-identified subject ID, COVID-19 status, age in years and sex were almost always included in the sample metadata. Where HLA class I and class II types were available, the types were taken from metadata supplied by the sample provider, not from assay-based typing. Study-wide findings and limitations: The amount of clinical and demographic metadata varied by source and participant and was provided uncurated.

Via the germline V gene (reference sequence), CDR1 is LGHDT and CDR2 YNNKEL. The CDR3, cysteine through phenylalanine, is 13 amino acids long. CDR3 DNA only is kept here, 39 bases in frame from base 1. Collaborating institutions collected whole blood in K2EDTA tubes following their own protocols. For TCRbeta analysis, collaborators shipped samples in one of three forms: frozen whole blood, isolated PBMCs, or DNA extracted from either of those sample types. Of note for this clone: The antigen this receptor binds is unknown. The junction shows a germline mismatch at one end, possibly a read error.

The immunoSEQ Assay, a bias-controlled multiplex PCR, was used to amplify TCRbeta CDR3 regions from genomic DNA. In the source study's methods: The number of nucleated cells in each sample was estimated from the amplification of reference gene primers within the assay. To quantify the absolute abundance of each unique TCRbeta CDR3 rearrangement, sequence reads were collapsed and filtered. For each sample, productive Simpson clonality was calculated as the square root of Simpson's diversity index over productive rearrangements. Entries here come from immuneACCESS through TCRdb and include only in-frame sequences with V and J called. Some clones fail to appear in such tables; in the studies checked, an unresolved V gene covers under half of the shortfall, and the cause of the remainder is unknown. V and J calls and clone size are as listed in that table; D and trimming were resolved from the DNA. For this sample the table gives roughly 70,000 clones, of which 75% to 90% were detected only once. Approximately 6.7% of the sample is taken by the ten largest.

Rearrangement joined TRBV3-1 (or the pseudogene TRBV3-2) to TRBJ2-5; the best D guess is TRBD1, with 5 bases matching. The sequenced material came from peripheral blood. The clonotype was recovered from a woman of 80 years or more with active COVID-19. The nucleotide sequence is TGTGCCAGCAGCCAAGAAGGATGGGGCCCCGGGCACTTC. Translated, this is CASSQEGWGPGHF.